The 26 T cell receptor beta chains given below trace back to one sample, sequenced in a study of STAT5B mutations in CD4+ large granular lymphocyte leukemia. TCRdb's copy holds only in-frame clones and misses some; the assay was immunoSEQ multiplex PCR. The table shows about 30,000 clones, with 65% to 85% occurring only once. The sequenced sample was CD4+ T cells from blood buffy coats. The receptors come from a human donor in good health.

The table lists this clone with a count of one. This chain links TRBV27 with TRBJ2-7, with 7 bases identical to TRBD1. This CDR3 has 14 residues. CDR1 is MNHEY, CDR2 SMNVEV, per germline (reference sequence). Trimming at V came to 8 bases and at J to 2 bases, leaving 9 bases not matched to a gene. CDR3 amino acids: CASAPSTGPYEQYF. The CDR3 nucleotides are TGTGCCAGCGCCCCCTCGACAGGGCCCTACGAGCAGTACTTC.

This clone has only a few counts. The rearrangement links TRBV5-1 to TRBJ2-3; D is uncertain. V was clipped by 4 bases and J by 6 bases, with 9 bases between them. The CDR3 loop spans 12 amino acids. Germline V lookup: CDR1 SGHRS, CDR2 YFSETQ. The CDR3 DNA reads as TGCGCCAGCAGCGTCCCTTCCGATACGCAGTATTTT. Translating it yields CASSVPSDTQYF.

V gene TRBV11-3 combines with J gene TRBJ2-3; 9 bases align to TRBD2. The CDR3 runs to 16 residues. The V and J ends lost 9 bases and 0 bases, in that order; junction bases with no gene match: 10. Germline loops: CDR1 SGHNT, CDR2 YENEEA. Here the CDR3 reads CARGQLAGPSTDTQYF. The CDR3 DNA follows: TGTGCCAGGGGCCAGCTAGCGGGGCCCAGCACAGATACGCAGTATTTT. The variable domain in full, with the rest retrieved from reference TRBV11-3 and TRBJ2-3, is EAGVVQSPRYKIIEKKQPVAFWCNPISGHNTLYWYLQNLGQGPELLIRYENEEAVDDSQLPKDRFSAERLKGVDSTLKIQPAELGDSAVYLCARGQLAGPSTDTQYFGPGTRLTVL.

This clone was recorded a few times. Other DNA sequences in the sample encode the same CDR3. This chain joins TRBV18 and TRBJ1-5; D is unclear. V dropped 3 bases and J dropped 2 bases, with 8 bases sitting between them. This CDR3 contains 14 residues. Germline values: CDR1 KGHSH, CDR2 LQKENI. The CDR3 DNA follows: TGTGCCAGCTCACCGGGTGGGGGCAATCAGCCCCAGCATTTT. It encodes CASSPGGGNQPQHF. The full variable domain, its missing parts supplied by reference TRBV18 and TRBJ1-5, is NAGVMQNPRHLVRRRGQEARLRCSPMKGHSHVYWYRQLPEEGLKFMVYLQKENIIDESGMPKERFSAEFPKEGPSILRIQQVVRGDSAAYFCASSPGGGNQPQHFGDGTRLSIL.

In this sample, this clone turned up once. The J gene is TRBJ1-1, the V gene TRBV15; TRBD1 might be the D (5 bases). The CDR3 covers 12 residues. In germline, CDR1 is LNHNV, CDR2 YYDKDF (reference sequence). Between the trimmed V and J ends, which lost 0 bases and 11 bases, there was a span of 10 bases. The CDR3: CATSRDRGSAFF. The DNA for the CDR3 is TGTGCCACCAGCAGAGATCGGGGGAGTGCTTTCTTT. Looking up the rest from reference TRBV15 and TRBJ1-1 gives the full variable domain: DAMVIQNPRYQVTQFGKPVTLSCSQTLNHNVMYWYQQKSSQAPKLLFHYYDKDFNNEADTPDNFQSRRPNTSFCFLDIRSPGLGDTAMYLCATSRDRGSAFFGQGTRLTVV.

This rearrangement joins TRBV5-4 to TRBJ2-7; no clear D gene. Germline CDR1 and CDR2: SGHNT and YYREEE (reference sequence). The CDR3 consists of 14 residues. V was cut by 2 bases and J by 0 bases, with 9 bases left in between. CDR3 protein: CASSLGSPSYEQYF. The CDR3 bases are TGTGCCAGCAGCTTAGGCAGCCCCTCCTACGAGCAGTACTTC.

This chain connects TRBV6-5 to TRBJ2-5, with D perhaps assigned TRBD1 or TRBD2 (5 bases each). The DNA matches TRBJ2-7 better at its end, which makes the J call doubtful. CDR1 and CDR2 (germline): MNHEY, SVGAGI. The CDR3 has 13 amino acids. CDR3 in DNA: TGTGCCAGCAGCTCCGGTTGGGGGTACGAGCAGTACTTC. As protein: CASSSGWGYEQYF.

The rearrangement uses TRBV21-1 and TRBJ2-3; TRBD2, the table's D call, was not compared with the DNA. TRBV21-1 constitutes a pseudogene. The CDR3 sequence is 16 residues long. CDR3 sequence reads: CASSNIGTTYTDTQYF. DNA of the CDR3: TGTGCCAGCAGCAATATCGGGACTACCTACACAGATACGCAGTATTTT.

This chain connects TRBV6-5 to TRBJ2-5; D might be TRBD1 (7 bases). Germline V CDR1 and CDR2: MNHEY, SVGAGI. The V end lost 1 base, the J end lost 3 bases, and 12 bases lay between the germline ends. There are 15 residues in the CDR3. DNA of the CDR3: TGTGCCAGCAGTTACTTGACCAGGGGGGAAGAGACCCAGTACTTC. It codes for CASSYLTRGEETQYF.

The rearrangement joins TRBV4-1 to TRBJ1-1; TRBD1 matches at 7 bases. Germline CDR1 MGHRA, CDR2 YSYEKL. The CDR3 is 15 amino acids. The J segment lost 6 bases and the V segment lost 3 bases, leaving 10 bases of the junction unmatched. CDR3 in DNA: TGCGCCAGCAGCCACAGGGACAGTTGGACACCTGAAGCTTTCTTT. This codes for CASSHRDSWTPEAFF.

The chain has TRBV7-2 and TRBJ1-1; 7 nucleotides align to TRBD1. From germline, CDR1 is SGHTA and CDR2 FQGNSA. Trimming at V came to 5 bases and at J to 6 bases, leaving 12 bases not matched to a gene. CDR3 size: 15 residues. CDR3 residues: CASSEGGRGLAEAFF. In DNA form, the CDR3 reads TGTGCCAGCAGCGAAGGGGGTAGGGGGCTGGCTGAAGCTTTCTTT.

This chain links TRBV7-2 with TRBJ2-4, with D perhaps TRBD2 (6 bases). V was trimmed by 5 bases and J by 0 bases, leaving 11 bases between them. CDR3 size: 15 residues. Germline CDR1 reads SGHTA; CDR2 reads FQGNSA. The CDR3 loop is CASSRDSLAKNIQYF. In DNA, the CDR3 is TGTGCCAGCAGCAGGGACTCTTTAGCCAAAAACATTCAGTACTTC.

The V call is TRBV5-8, the J call TRBJ1-5; the D is unclear. Trimming pared 0 bases from V and 10 bases from J, leaving 8 bases between. The CDR3 is 12 residues long. Germline V CDR1 and CDR2: SGHTS, YDEGEE. The CDR3, as DNA: TGTGCCAGCAGCTTGGGATACGGTCCCCAGCATTTT. It is translated as CASSLGYGPQHF.

The genes are TRBV6-1 and TRBJ2-1; D uncertain. Deletions cut 1 base from V and 2 bases from J, with 6 bases between. CDR1 is MNHNS and CDR2 is SASEGT in the germline V gene. The CDR3 is made up of 14 amino acids. The CDR3 DNA reads TGTGCCAGCAGTGAAGGTAACCCCTACAATGAGCAGTTCTTC. Protein sequence: CASSEGNPYNEQFF.

This chain uses TRBV19 with TRBJ1-2, with D hard to call. The CDR3 spans 15 residues. The germline gives CDR1 LNHDA, CDR2 SQIVND (reference sequence). V was trimmed by 5 bases and J by 10 bases, leaving 23 bases between them. The CDR3 coding sequence is TGTGCCAGTAGTGAACGACAATTATGGCGGTGGGACTACACCTTC. This translates into CASSERQLWRWDYTF.

J is TRBJ2-7 and V is TRBV19, with D perhaps matching TRBD1 or TRBD2 (5 bases each). V was trimmed by 4 bases and J by 2 bases, leaving 12 bases between them. Germline CDR1 LNHDA, CDR2 SQIVND (reference sequence). The CDR3 consists of 14 residues. The DNA of the CDR3 is TGTGCCAGTAGTAGGGGACCTGAGACCTACGAGCAGTACTTC. Translated: CASSRGPETYEQYF.

The rearrangement uses TRBV10-1 and TRBJ2-3; D is unclear. The V end lost 4 bases, the J end lost 3 bases, and 14 bases lay between the germline ends. The CDR3 covers 15 residues. Germline-derived CDR1 and CDR2 are WNHNN and SYGVQD (reference sequence). The CDR3 sequence: CASSARILGTDTQYF. The CDR3 nucleotides read TGCGCCAGCAGTGCCAGGATCCTTGGGACAGATACGCAGTATTTT.

This chain's CDR3 is CASEKTGLNQPQHF. The CDR3 DNA follows: TGTGCCAGCGAAAAGACAGGGCTTAATCAGCCCCAGCATTTT. V is TRBV18 and J is TRBJ1-5, with 7 nucleotides matching TRBD1. This CDR3 spans 14 amino acids. Germline V gene data show CDR1 as KGHSH and CDR2 as LQKENI. V lost 8 bases and J lost 4; bases outside the gene matches: 8.

The CDR3 loop is CASSIEGGRETQYF. CDR3 in DNA: TGTGCCAGTAGTATAGAAGGAGGGCGGGAGACCCAGTACTTC. The gene calls are TRBV19 and TRBJ2-5; D might be TRBD2 (6 bases). Germline-derived CDR1 and CDR2 are LNHDA and SQIVND (reference sequence). The CDR3 is 14 residues long. Trimming cost V 0 bases and J 5 bases, with 10 bases left between them.

This sequence joins TRBV2 and TRBJ1-1; D unresolved. Trimming removed 2 bases at V and 5 bases at J, with 12 bases between. Germline assignment: CDR1 SNHLY and CDR2 FYNNEI. The CDR3 length is 14 residues. The CDR3 sequence: CASSELQKGTEAFF. CDR3 DNA sequence: TGTGCCAGCAGTGAACTCCAGAAGGGAACTGAAGCTTTCTTT.

The V call is TRBV9, the J call TRBJ1-4; D not resolved. Germline values: CDR1 SGDLS, CDR2 YYNGEE. Trimming removed 5 bases from V and 5 bases from J, with 13 bases in between. CDR3 size: 14 residues. The CDR3 loop is CASSPTDRNEKLFF. CDR3 sequence (DNA): TGTGCCAGCAGTCCGACCGACCGGAATGAAAAACTGTTTTTT.

V gene TRBV12-5 combines with J gene TRBJ2-5; perhaps TRBD1 as D (6 bases). Germline CDR1 reads LGHNT; CDR2 reads FRNRAP. Trimming pared 6 bases from V and 5 bases from J, leaving 16 bases between. The CDR3 has 14 amino acids. CDR3 loop: CASGPTGFGETQYF. CDR3 coding DNA: TGTGCTAGTGGCCCCACAGGGTTTGGGGAGACCCAGTACTTC.

The V and J genes are TRBV7-9 and TRBJ2-7; D is perhaps TRBD1 (5 bases). CDR1 and CDR2 (germline): SEHNR, FQNEAQ (reference sequence). V shed 5 bases and J shed 0 bases, with 8 bases lying between them. There are 13 residues in the CDR3. CDR3 coding DNA: TGTGCCAGCAGCGCGGACATCTCCTACGAGCAGTACTTC. Translation gives CASSADISYEQYF.

This chain connects TRBV5-1 to TRBJ2-2, with TRBD2 identical over 15 bases. The germline V gene encodes CDR1 SGHRS and CDR2 YFSETQ. The CDR3 loop spans 17 amino acids. The ends lost 4 bases at V and 7 bases at J; junction bases unmatched: 8. CDR3 loop: CASSTGLAGGPNGELFF. CDR3 sequence (DNA): TGCGCCAGCAGCACAGGACTAGCGGGAGGGCCAAACGGGGAGCTGTTTTTT.

This clone was found a few times. The chain is built from TRBV19 and TRBJ2-3; D is unresolved. The ends were cut back, 5 bases at V and 0 bases at J, with 9 bases in the middle. CDR1 LNHDA and CDR2 SQIVND come from the germline V gene (reference sequence). The CDR3 has 14 residues. CDR3 protein: CASSWAASTDTQYF. Written as DNA, the CDR3 is TGTGCCAGTAGTTGGGCAGCTAGCACAGATACGCAGTATTTT.

As for this clone: Mismatch with germline at one junction end may stem from a read error. The V gene is TRBV7-9, the J gene TRBJ2-7, with 12 bases fitting TRBD2. The CDR3 is made up of 16 amino acids. Germline values: CDR1 SEHNR, CDR2 FQNEAQ (reference sequence). CDR3 in amino acids: CASSLAGPTSGSRLDF. The CDR3 coding sequence is TGTGCCAGCAGCTTAGCCGGCCCGACTAGCGGGAGTCGGTTGGACTTC.